These 15 T cell receptor beta chains were all obtained from the same sample, sequenced in a study of OX40 agonist ivuxolimab in advanced cancers. Measured with immunoSEQ multiplex PCR; TCRdb has only the in-frame clones, and not every one. The sample includes 66,000 or so clones, roughly 85% of them seen just once. Sequenced material: CD4+ or CD8+ T cells sorted from blood, taken in a trial of the OX40 agonist ivuxolimab. These receptors were taken from an adult with an advanced solid tumor such as melanoma, head and neck, liver or kidney cancer.

The chain combines TRBV5-1 with TRBJ2-3; D unclear. CDR1 SGHRS and CDR2 YFSETQ come from the germline V gene. With 5 bases removed from V and 3 bases from J, the gap between germline ends came to 13 bases. This CDR3 comprises 14 residues. The CDR3 coding sequence is TGCGCCAGCAGTCCCCAGGCCGGGACAGATACGCAGTATTTT. It codes for CASSPQAGTDTQYF. Combining the CDR3 with reference TRBV5-1 and TRBJ2-3 gives the whole variable domain KAGVTQTPRYLIKTRGQQVTLSCSPISGHRSVSWYQQTPGQGLQFLFEYFSETQRNKGNFPGRFSGRQFSNSRSEMNVSTLELGDSALYLCASSPQAGTDTQYFGPGTRLTVL.

This clone came up once. This chain links TRBV7-2 with TRBJ2-3; D remains ambiguous. This CDR3 has 13 residues. Trimming cost V 5 bases and J 3 bases, with 9 bases left between them. Germline V lookup: CDR1 SGHTA, CDR2 FQGNSA. The CDR3 sequence is CASSPRVTDTQYF. The CDR3 DNA reads TGTGCCAGCAGCCCCCGGGTTACAGATACGCAGTATTTT.

The gene calls are TRBV7-2 and TRBJ2-1; either TRBD1 or TRBD2 may supply D (5 bases each). CDR3 length: 15 amino acids. Trimming took 1 base from V and 6 from J, leaving 13 bases between them. Germline V gene sequence: CDR1 SGHTA, CDR2 FQGNSA. Here the CDR3 DNA reads TGTGCCAGCAGCTTAGAGAGGTCCGGGACCAATGAGCAGTTCTTC. Its translation is CASSLERSGTNEQFF.

The chain combines TRBV2 with TRBJ2-5; possibly TRBD2 for D (6 bases). This CDR3 spans 16 amino acids. Germline V CDR1 and CDR2: SNHLY, FYNNEI. With 6 bases removed from V and 4 bases from J, the gap between germline ends came to 21 bases. The CDR3 nucleotides read TGTGCCAGCAGACCCCCTAGGGCGGGGATGCGAGAGACCCAGTACTTC. It specifies CASRPPRAGMRETQYF.

The J gene is TRBJ2-1, the V gene TRBV11-2, with 9 bases lining up with TRBD2. V lost 1 base to trimming and J lost 6 bases; unmatched junction nucleotides: 4. Germline V gene lookup returns CDR1 SGHAT and CDR2 FQNNGV. The CDR3 totals 15 residues. The CDR3 sequence is CASSLGAGGLNEQFF. CDR3 sequence (DNA): TGTGCCAGCAGCTTAGGTGCGGGGGGGCTCAATGAGCAGTTCTTC.

V and J are TRBV9 and TRBJ1-6; D is unresolved. The length of the CDR3 is 13 residues. The V gene lost 3 bases and the J gene lost 8 bases, with 9 bases spanning the gap. Germline CDR1 is SGDLS and CDR2 is YYNGEE. The CDR3 region has the DNA TGTGCCAGCAGCGAGCGAAGGCATTCACCCCTCCACTTT. Protein sequence: CASSERRHSPLHF.

The CDR3 DNA follows: TGTGCCAGCACCACGCAGGGAATGAACACCGGGGAGCTGTTTTTT. Translating gives CASTTQGMNTGELFF. The chain links TRBV2 to TRBJ2-2; D is perhaps TRBD1 (5 bases). The CDR3 runs 15 residues. CDR1 and CDR2 (germline): SNHLY, FYNNEI. V shed 7 bases and J shed 1 base, with 13 bases lying between them.

J is TRBJ1-4 and V is TRBV19; TRBD1 matches 8 bases. This CDR3 has 16 residues. V shed 7 bases and J 4 bases; nucleotides not matched to a gene: 11. CDR1 is LNHDA and CDR2 is SQIVND in the germline V gene (reference sequence). The DNA for the CDR3 is TGTGCCAGTACCATAGGCCGGGACAGGTTTAATGAAAAACTGTTTTTT. Translating it yields CASTIGRDRFNEKLFF.

This chain links TRBV7-9 with TRBJ2-5, with 13 bases matching TRBD2. Germline V gene lookup returns CDR1 SEHNR and CDR2 FQNEAQ (reference sequence). V shed 5 bases, J shed 4 bases, and the junction held 10 bases outside the gene matches. CDR3 length: 17 amino acids. CDR3 loop: CASSPGLAGSPGETQYF. As DNA, the CDR3 is TGTGCCAGCAGCCCGGGACTAGCGGGGAGCCCGGGAGAGACCCAGTACTTC.

The chain uses TRBV28 and TRBJ1-6, with a possible D match to TRBD1 (5 bases). Germline V gives CDR1 MDHEN, CDR2 SYDVKM. Trimming removed 7 bases from V and 7 bases from J, with 14 bases in between. CDR3 length: 14 amino acids. CDR3 bases: TGTGCCAGCACCCGGGGACGGTCAAATTCACCCCTCCACTTT. This translates into CASTRGRSNSPLHF. The variable domain in full, completed from reference TRBV28 and TRBJ1-6, reads DVKVTQSSRYLVKRTGEKVFLECVQDMDHENMFWYRQDPGLGLRLIYFSYDVKMKEKGDIPEGYSVSREKKERFSLILESASTNQTSMYLCASTRGRSNSPLHFGNGTRLTVT.

The chain recombines TRBV5-5 with TRBJ2-4, with 10 bases identical to TRBD2. V dropped 2 bases and J dropped 2; count of bases not matched to a gene: 4. The germline gives CDR1 SGHKS, CDR2 YYEKEE (reference sequence). The CDR3 is made up of 16 amino acids. CDR3 sequence: CASSLGLAATKNIQYF. The CDR3 DNA sequence: TGTGCCAGCAGCTTAGGACTAGCGGCGACCAAAAACATTCAGTACTTC.

The chain links TRBV28 to TRBJ1-4; 7 positions agree with TRBD1. The CDR3 is made up of 14 amino acids. Germline-derived CDR1 and CDR2 are MDHEN and SYDVKM. V shed 3 bases, J shed 5 bases, and the junction held 3 bases outside the gene matches. CDR3 sequence (DNA): TGTGCCAGCAGTTTGTTACAGGGGAATGAAAAACTGTTTTTT. This gives the protein CASSLLQGNEKLFF.

This chain links TRBV11-2 with TRBJ2-7, with 9 positions matching TRBD2. Germline loops: CDR1 SGHAT, CDR2 FQNNGV. The CDR3 runs to 18 residues. Trimming removed 5 bases from V and 9 bases from J; junction bases left unmatched: 23. The CDR3 loop is CASSPLKSTGLAFSGQYF. CDR3 DNA sequence: TGTGCCAGCAGCCCTCTTAAAAGCACGGGACTAGCTTTCTCCGGGCAGTACTTC.

This sequence joins TRBV12-5 and TRBJ2-3, with TRBD2 as a possible D gene (5 bases). Germline assignment: CDR1 LGHNT and CDR2 FRNRAP. V lost 6 bases to trimming and J lost 3 bases, with 10 bases between them. The CDR3 consists of 13 residues. The CDR3 nucleotides are TGTGCTAGTGGGGCCTCGGGGACAGATACGCAGTATTTT. Protein: CASGASGTDTQYF.

V and J are TRBV21-1 and TRBJ2-6; the table's D call TRBD2 went unverified against the DNA. TRBV21-1 represents a pseudogene. This CDR3 region has 13 residues. The CDR3 coding sequence is TGTGCCAGCAGCAAAGGACTCATCAACGTCCTGACTTTC. Translation gives CASSKGLINVLTF.